The present entry profiles one TCR beta chain with its context. This clone was picked up a small number of times. Which antigen it targets is not known. No base-level quality is on record; no much larger clone is a single base apart. The immunoSEQ hsTCRbeta Kit was used to sequence TCR beta CDR3 regions from DNA. The original pipeline was this. TCR sequencing data were analysed with the ImmunoSEQ Analyzer. T cell clonality was defined as 1 minus Pielou's evenness, as computed on productive rearrangements. The inverse Simpson index, applied to productive templates, was used to measure T cell diversity. T cell density was TCR beta template counts normalized to usable DNA, estimated by amplifying and sequencing housekeeping genes. Two-sided Kruskal-Wallis tests were used to compare TCR metrics between histologic stages. The table comes from immuneACCESS by way of TCRdb, which keeps in-frame sequences with V and J called. Part of the clones is missing from these tables; in studies checked, under half for an unresolved V gene and the rest for unknown reasons. V and J calls and clone size are copied from that table; D and trimming were computed from the DNA. A total of around 40,000 clones appear in this sample, around 85% of them only once. The ten largest clones add up to approximately 4.7% of the sample.

The data stem from a study of immune evolution from preneoplasia to lung adenocarcinoma (dated by TCRdb to about 2021). Notes on the research overall: HLA loss of heterozygosity was observed in roughly 6.6%, 14% and 36% of AIS, MIA and ADC lesions, respectively, and was not observed in any AAH lesions. Immune contexture across lung adenocarcinoma precursors and invasive adenocarcinoma was profiled using immune gene expression, TCR sequencing and multiplex immunofluorescence. Resected precursor lesions (AAH, AIS, MIA) and invasive adenocarcinomas were each compared against paired morphologically normal lung tissue. Sample size was determined by specimen availability and not by a prior power calculation. The immune data were combined with whole exome sequencing and methylation data from the same cohort of nodules. In total, the cohort included 50 to 65 patients with pulmonary nodules, all of whom underwent surgical resection. TCR sequencing data were obtained from about 50 patients. According to the study, around 99 samples were used for TCR sequencing. Class I HLA alleles were inferred from exome data with POLYSOLVER, and allele-specific HLA loss was detected with LOHHLA.

The patients had resection in Japan or China between about 2014 and 2018. Histologic diagnosis of each case was confirmed independently by two lung cancer pathologists on H&E slides. Premalignant or tumor cells were enriched for nucleic acid extraction by macro-dissection performed after pathologic assessment. DNA was isolated from FFPE tissue using the AllPrep DNA/RNA FFPE Kit. Broad study findings and their caveats: Because every patient came from Japan and China, how well the results apply to Western populations was uncertain. Normal lung had the highest top T cell clone frequencies, which appeared to decline progressively from AAH through AIS, MIA and invasive adenocarcinoma. The highest T cell clonality was observed in KRAS-mutant nodules compared with EGFR-mutant or double wild-type lesions. Clonality was highest in normal lung, while later-stage lesions appeared to show lower clonality but higher T cell density and diversity. The findings reflected association rather than direct causation, and larger cohorts with long-term follow-up and longitudinal biopsies were considered necessary.

The CDR3 has 15 amino acids, counting the end cysteine and phenylalanine. The CDR3 DNA has 45 bases and is translated from base 1. V is trimmed back by 5 bases and J by 2 bases, and the junction contains 5 bases that no gene match accounts for. CDR1 is given as MNHNS and CDR2 as SASEGT, both from the germline V gene. The source material was FFPE invasive lung adenocarcinoma tissue. The cell subset or site label here, explained by the study, means: frankly invasive lung adenocarcinoma (ADC). The sequence is built from TRBV6-1 and TRBJ2-1, with 8 central nucleotides matching TRBD2. The clonotype comes from a person aged 55 to 70 with lung adenocarcinoma. The sequenced DNA: TGTGCCAGCAGTCCAACTAGCGGAACCTACAATGAGCAGTTCTTC. It translates as CASSPTSGTYNEQFF.